This T cell receptor (beta chain) was sequenced for a study of OX40 agonist ivuxolimab in advanced cancers. About the study: It was permissible to have had prior anti-PD-1, anti-PD-L1 or anti-CTLA-4 therapy, and about 40% had some.

Germline assignment: CDR1 SNHLY and CDR2 FYNNEI. Trimming removed 5 bases from V and 4 bases from J, with 7 bases in between. The CDR3 sequence is 12 residues long. Method: immunoSEQ multiplex PCR; TCRdb's copy keeps in-frame clones and lacks some. The sample includes tens of thousands of clones, more than 75% seen only once; the top ten take approximately 23%. The chain links TRBV2 to TRBJ2-3; D call uncertain. The sequence was collected from an adult with an advanced solid tumor such as melanoma, head and neck, liver or kidney cancer. The starting material was CD4+ or CD8+ T cells sorted from blood, obtained in a trial of the OX40 agonist ivuxolimab. CDR3 residues: CASSPPPDTQYF. As DNA, the CDR3 is TGTGCCAGCAGTCCCCCCCCAGATACGCAGTATTTT.